The TCR beta chain under discussion was sequenced for a study of OX40 agonist ivuxolimab in advanced cancers. Study-wide findings and caveats: Near-lowest levels of clonal expansion characterized partial responders at 0.1-3.0 mg/kg. Average numbers of expanded clones were greater in CD8+ T cells than in CD4+.

Blood sampling took place at baseline, cycle 4 day 1, and cycle 7 day 1. This table comes from immunoSEQ multiplex PCR, and its TCRdb copy is limited to in-frame clones, with some not included. The top ten clones hold less than 3.5% of a sample with roughly 64,000 clones, roughly 81% of them seen once. This clone was seen just once. No antigen is known for it. V was trimmed by 3 bases and J by 8 bases, leaving 20 bases between them. CDR1 and CDR2 (germline): GTSNPN, SVGIG (reference sequence). The CDR3 runs 16 residues. This specimen was CD4+ or CD8+ T cells sorted from blood, taken in a trial of the OX40 agonist ivuxolimab. The TCR comes from an adult with an advanced solid tumor such as melanoma, head and neck, liver or kidney cancer. The chain recombines TRBV30 with TRBJ1-6; D is unclear. In DNA, the CDR3 is TGTGCCTGGAGAGTGGAGGGAGGGTGGATGGATTCACCCCTCCACTTT. Amino acids: CAWRVEGGWMDSPLHF.